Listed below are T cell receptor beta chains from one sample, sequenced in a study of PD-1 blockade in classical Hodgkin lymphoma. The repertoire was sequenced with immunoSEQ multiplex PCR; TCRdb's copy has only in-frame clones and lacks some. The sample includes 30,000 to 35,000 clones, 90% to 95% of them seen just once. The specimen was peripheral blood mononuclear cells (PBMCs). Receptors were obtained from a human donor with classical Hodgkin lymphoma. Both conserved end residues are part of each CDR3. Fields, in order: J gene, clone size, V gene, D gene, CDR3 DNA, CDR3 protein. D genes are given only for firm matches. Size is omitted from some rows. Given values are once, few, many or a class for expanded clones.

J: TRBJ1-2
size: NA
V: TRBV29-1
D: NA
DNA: TGCAGCGCCGACAGGATCTATGGCTACACCTTC
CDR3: CSADRIYGYTF

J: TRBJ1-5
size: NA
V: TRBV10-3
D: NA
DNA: TGTGCCATCAGTGAGTCAGGAACCCTTAAGCCCCAGCATTTT
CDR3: CAISESGTLKPQHF

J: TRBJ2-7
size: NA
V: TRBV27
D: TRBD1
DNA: TGTGCCAGCAGTTTAGGGACAGGGATGCACGAGCAGTACTTC
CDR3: CASSLGTGMHEQYF

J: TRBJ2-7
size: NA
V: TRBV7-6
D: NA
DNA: TGTGCCAGCAGCTTATTGAGGGAAGGCTACGAGCAGTACTTC
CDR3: CASSLLREGYEQYF

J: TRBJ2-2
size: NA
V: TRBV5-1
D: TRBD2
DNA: TGCGCCAGCAGCGTCGGGACTAGCTATGGCGGGGAGCTGTTTTTT
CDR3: CASSVGTSYGGELFF

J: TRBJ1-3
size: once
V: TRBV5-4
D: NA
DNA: TGTGCCAGCAGCTTGGACAGGCACTCTGGAAACACCATATATTTT
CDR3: CASSLDRHSGNTIYF

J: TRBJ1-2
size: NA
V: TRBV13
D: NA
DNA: TGTGCCAGCAGCTTAGATCGTACCAACTATGGCTACACCTTC
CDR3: CASSLDRTNYGYTF

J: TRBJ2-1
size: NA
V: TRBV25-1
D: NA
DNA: TGTGCCACCAAACCAGGAAGCTCCTACAATGAGCAGTTCTTC
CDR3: CATKPGSSYNEQFF

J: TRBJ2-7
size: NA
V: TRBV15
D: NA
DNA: TGTGCCACCAGCAGAGTCGGGGTCCACGAGCAGTACTTC
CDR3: CATSRVGVHEQYF

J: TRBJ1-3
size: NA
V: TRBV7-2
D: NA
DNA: TGTGCCAGCAGCTCAGTCCGGGGGCTAGGAAACACCATATATTTT
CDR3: CASSSVRGLGNTIYF

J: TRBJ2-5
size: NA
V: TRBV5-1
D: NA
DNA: TGCGCCAGCAGCTTGGGACTGGTAGGTGTGGAGACCCAGTACTTC
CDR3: CASSLGLVGVETQYF

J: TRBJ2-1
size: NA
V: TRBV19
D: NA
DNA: TGTGCCAGTGCTGAACTTTTACCTAGCTCCTACAATGAGCAGTTCTTC
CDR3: CASAELLPSSYNEQFF

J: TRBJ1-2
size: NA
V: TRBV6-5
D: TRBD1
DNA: TGTGCCAGCAGGGACAGGGACGGCTACACCTTC
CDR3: CASRDRDGYTF